These 18 T cell receptor beta chains share one sample of origin, sequenced in a study of preoperative IRX-2 immunotherapy in early breast cancer. Clones were sequenced by immunoSEQ multiplex PCR, and TCRdb holds only the in-frame ones, with some missing. The sample has over 20,000 clones, 81% seen once; the top ten hold 1% to 1.5%. Described treatment: preoperative locoregional IRX-2 cytokine immunotherapy. Sequencing used lymph node tissue, obtained after IRX-2 immunotherapy. The receptors stem from a human donor with breast cancer.

V and J are TRBV11-3 and TRBJ2-7; TRBD2 matches at 7 bases. V shed 1 base and J 2 bases; nucleotides not matched to a gene: 2. The CDR3 is made up of 14 amino acids. The germline gives CDR1 SGHNT, CDR2 YENEEA. Written as DNA, the CDR3 is TGTGCCAGCAGCTTAGGGCTAGCGGCCTACGAGCAGTACTTC. Residues: CASSLGLAAYEQYF.

The chain carries TRBV15 and TRBJ1-1; D not resolved. CDR3 length equals 16 residues. V dropped 0 bases and J dropped 1 base, with 12 bases sitting between them. Per the germline V gene, CDR1 is LNHNV and CDR2 is YYDKDF (reference sequence). This CDR3 reads CATSRDLSRANTEAFF. The CDR3 DNA reads as TGTGCCACCAGCAGAGATCTCAGTAGGGCGAACACTGAAGCTTTCTTT.

The V call is TRBV5-1, the J call TRBJ1-4, with D maybe TRBD1 (6 bases). The CDR3 is made up of 14 amino acids. V was shortened by 4 bases and J by 7 bases, with 14 bases between the two germline ends. The germline CDR1 and CDR2 sequences are SGHRS and YFSETQ. The CDR3 protein is CASSQGSAGEKLFF. CDR3 DNA sequence: TGCGCCAGCAGCCAGGGGTCCGCTGGTGAAAAACTGTTTTTT.

The chain uses TRBV18 and TRBJ1-6; no firm D call. Deletions cut 2 bases from V and 4 bases from J, with 15 bases between. Germline loops: CDR1 KGHSH, CDR2 LQKENI. The CDR3 length is 17 residues. As DNA, the CDR3 is TGTGCCAGCTCACCATTTGGAGTCGGCAGTTATAATTCACCCCTCCACTTT. It specifies CASSPFGVGSYNSPLHF.

This clone was picked up one time. DNA of the CDR3: TGTGCCAGTAGTATGGATTTGAACACCGGGGAGCTGTTTTTT. Its protein is CASSMDLNTGELFF. V and J are TRBV19 and TRBJ2-2; D unclear. The CDR3 spans 14 residues. With 3 bases removed from V and 1 base from J, the gap between germline ends came to 6 bases. Germline lookup yields CDR1 LNHDA and CDR2 SQIVND (reference sequence).

J is TRBJ1-4 and V is TRBV7-5. TRBV7-5 counts as a pseudogene. There are 15 residues in the CDR3. Here the CDR3 reads CASSLVPGFGEKLFF. The DNA for the CDR3 is TGTGCCAGCAGCTTAGTCCCGGGTTTCGGGGAAAAACTGTTTTTT.

This sequence joins TRBV15 and TRBJ1-2, with 10 bases that match TRBD1. CDR3 length equals 15 residues. J was trimmed by 6 bases and V by 1 base; bases with no gene match: 5. The germline V gene encodes CDR1 LNHNV and CDR2 YYDKDF (reference sequence). The CDR3 loop is CATSRGTGGINGYTF. The CDR3 bases are TGTGCCACCAGCAGAGGGACAGGGGGTATCAATGGCTACACCTTC.

The chain combines TRBV19 with TRBJ2-1; no clear D. V dropped 8 bases and J dropped 9 bases, with 17 bases sitting between them. Germline V gives CDR1 LNHDA, CDR2 SQIVND (reference sequence). This CDR3 is 13 amino acids long. CDR3 region: CASRPTPYGEQFF. For the CDR3, the DNA is TGTGCCAGTCGTCCGACTCCATACGGTGAGCAGTTCTTC.

As DNA, the CDR3 is TGTGCCAGCAGCCAAGACAGGGGAAACACCATATATTTT. Residues: CASSQDRGNTIYF. The chain recombines TRBV14 with TRBJ1-3; the D is unclear. The CDR3 runs to 13 residues. V lost 0 bases, J lost 4 bases, and 4 bases lay in between. The germline gives CDR1 SGHDN, CDR2 FVKESK.

The chain is built from TRBV11-3 and TRBJ2-1; 11 bases are shared with TRBD2. The CDR3 totals 18 residues. Germline CDR1 is SGHNT and CDR2 is YENEEA. Trimming removed 3 bases from V and 4 bases from J; junction bases left unmatched: 11. Written as DNA, the CDR3 is TGTGCCAGCAGCTTGATGTCTAGCGGGGGGACGGTTTACAATGAGCAGTTCTTC. It translates to CASSLMSSGGTVYNEQFF.

V gene TRBV30 combines with J gene TRBJ2-7; D is tentatively TRBD1 or TRBD2 (5 bases each). Germline assignment: CDR1 GTSNPN and CDR2 SVGIG (reference sequence). V was trimmed by 3 bases and J by 5 bases, leaving 14 bases between them. The CDR3 has 13 residues. CDR3: CAWSRDVGDEQYF. The DNA for the CDR3 is TGTGCCTGGAGCAGGGACGTGGGGGACGAGCAGTACTTC.

A single count supports this clone. The chain uses TRBV6-8 and TRBJ2-7, with TRBD1 matching 7 bases. The ends lost 2 bases at V and 2 bases at J; junction bases unmatched: 3. This CDR3 contains 14 residues. From germline, CDR1 is MNHGY and CDR2 SAAAGT. The CDR3 bases are TGTGCCAGCAGTTACCTGGACAGGACCTACGAGCAGTACTTC. It yields the protein CASSYLDRTYEQYF.

This rearrangement joins TRBV23-1 to TRBJ2-2; no clear D gene. TRBV23-1 is an open reading frame, and its role is uncertain. V lost 0 bases to trimming and J lost 0 bases, with 8 bases between them. The CDR3 totals 16 residues. The CDR3 protein is CASSQSGPTNTGELFF. CDR3 sequence (DNA): TGCGCCAGCAGTCAATCGGGCCCCACGAACACCGGGGAGCTGTTTTTT.

This clone was observed a few times. V gene TRBV19 combines with J gene TRBJ2-3; 8 nucleotides match TRBD2. CDR1 and CDR2 (germline): LNHDA, SQIVND (reference sequence). The CDR3 contains 15 residues. V dropped 5 bases and J dropped 1; count of bases not matched to a gene: 5. The CDR3 loop reads CASSPVGGGTDTQYF. The CDR3 DNA reads as TGTGCCAGTAGTCCAGTCGGGGGGGGCACAGATACGCAGTATTTT.

The chain carries TRBV28 and TRBJ2-1; TRBD2 matches at 10 bases. The CDR3 totals 15 residues. Germline V CDR1 and CDR2: MDHEN, SYDVKM. Losses at the gene ends were 3 bases for V and 9 bases for J; bases not matched to a gene: 8. The DNA of the CDR3 is TGTGCCAGCAGTTTGAGCGGGGGGGCCGCCACTGAGCAGTTCTTC. Its translation: CASSLSGGAATEQFF.

The rearrangement joins TRBV10-3 to TRBJ1-1; D perhaps matches TRBD1 (5 bases). The germline gives CDR1 ENHRY, CDR2 SYGVKD. This CDR3 is built from 14 residues. With 10 bases removed from V and 3 bases from J, the gap between germline ends came to 18 bases. CDR3 protein: CATRGDAKDTEAFF. The CDR3 nucleotides read TGTGCCACCCGAGGGGACGCTAAGGACACTGAAGCTTTCTTT.

This chain uses TRBV28 with TRBJ1-5; D not resolved. The CDR3 spans 14 residues. Deletions cut 3 bases from V and 5 bases from J, with 11 bases between. Per the germline V gene, CDR1 is MDHEN and CDR2 is SYDVKM. The CDR3 region has the DNA TGTGCCAGCAGTTTTCTCCGGGCGGATCAGCCCCAGCATTTT. Its translation is CASSFLRADQPQHF. Using reference TRBV28 and TRBJ1-5 for the parts outside the CDR3, the full variable domain is DVKVTQSSRYLVKRTGEKVFLECVQDMDHENMFWYRQDPGLGLRLIYFSYDVKMKEKGDIPEGYSVSREKKERFSLILESASTNQTSMYLCASSFLRADQPQHFGDGTRLSIL.

The chain is built from TRBV19 and TRBJ2-7; D is unclear. Germline V gene lookup returns CDR1 LNHDA and CDR2 SQIVND (reference sequence). Trimming cost V 4 bases and J 7 bases, with 14 bases left between them. This CDR3 is 13 amino acids long. The CDR3 sequence: CASSRRSPGEQYF. In DNA, the CDR3 is TGTGCCAGTAGTAGGAGATCCCCGGGTGAGCAGTACTTC.